The subject of this entry is one T cell receptor (beta chain). Its specificity is unknown. This specimen belongs to a study of naive and memory T cell subsets. Four PCR rounds used nested alpha and beta constant region primers plus the SP2 primer. For blood and skin samples, reverse transcription used TCR alpha and beta constant primers. TCRdb used MiXCR to reprocess the 5' RACE reads, holding one entry per CDR3 protein. The sample gives over 50,000 distinct CDR3 sequences, about 8.3% of which show up once; approximately 9.4% is in the top ten. An oligonucleotide containing a UMI was ligated to the 3' end of TCR cDNA. Whole-blood samples were roughly 2.3 ml of peripheral blood from healthy adult volunteers. Unsorted total RNA, roughly 1 to 1,100 ng, was DNase treated before reverse transcription. Study-level results: The RNA method is potentially sensitive to activation and differentiation changes.

CDR3 size: 12 residues. The germline V gene has CDR1 SQVTM and CDR2 ANQGSEA. Trimming took 4 bases from V and 0 from J, leaving 6 bases between them. V gene TRBV29-1 combines with J gene TRBJ1-1; D unclear. The source is a female donor in good health. The CDR3, as DNA: TGCAGCGTTGGCAGAATGAACACTGAAGCTTTCTTT. Its protein is CSVGRMNTEAFF.